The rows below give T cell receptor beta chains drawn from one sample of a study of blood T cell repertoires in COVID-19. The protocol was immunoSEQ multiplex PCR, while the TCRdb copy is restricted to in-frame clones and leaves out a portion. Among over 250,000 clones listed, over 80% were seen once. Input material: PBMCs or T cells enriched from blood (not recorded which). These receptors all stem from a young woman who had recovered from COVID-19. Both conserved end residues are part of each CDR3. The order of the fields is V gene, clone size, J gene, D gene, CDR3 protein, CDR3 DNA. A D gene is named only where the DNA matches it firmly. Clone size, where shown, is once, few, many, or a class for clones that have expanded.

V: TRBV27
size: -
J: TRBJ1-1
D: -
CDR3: CASGFRQDTEAFF
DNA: TGTGCCAGCGGATTTCGACAGGACACTGAAGCTTTCTTT

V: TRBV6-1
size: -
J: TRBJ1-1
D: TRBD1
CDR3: CASSESRGRTEAFF
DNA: TGTGCCAGCAGTGAAAGCAGGGGGCGCACTGAAGCTTTCTTT

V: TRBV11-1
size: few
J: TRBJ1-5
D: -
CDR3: CASSLGRDNQPQHF
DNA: TGTGCCAGCAGTCTCGGACGGGACAATCAGCCCCAGCATTTT

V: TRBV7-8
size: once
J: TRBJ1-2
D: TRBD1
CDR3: CASSLVMGQGAPNYGYTF
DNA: TGTGCCAGCAGCTTAGTGATGGGACAGGGGGCCCCCAACTATGGCTACACCTTC

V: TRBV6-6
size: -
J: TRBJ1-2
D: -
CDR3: CASSSDRYGYTF
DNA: TGTGCCAGCAGTTCGGACAGATATGGCTACACCTTC

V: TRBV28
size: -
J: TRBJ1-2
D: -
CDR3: CASSLAGYGYTF
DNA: TGTGCCAGCAGTTTGGCAGGCTATGGCTACACCTTC

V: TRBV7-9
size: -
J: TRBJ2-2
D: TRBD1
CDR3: CASSQPGTGGTGELFF
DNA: TGTGCCAGCAGTCAACCCGGGACAGGGGGCACCGGGGAGCTGTTTTTT

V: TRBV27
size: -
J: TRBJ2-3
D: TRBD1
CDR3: CASSAGTGKTDTQYF
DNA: TGTGCCAGCAGTGCGGGGACAGGGAAAACAGATACGCAGTATTTT

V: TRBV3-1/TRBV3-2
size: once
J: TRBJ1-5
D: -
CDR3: CASSQVGDQPQHF
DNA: TGTGCCAGCAGCCAAGTAGGGGATCAGCCCCAGCATTTT

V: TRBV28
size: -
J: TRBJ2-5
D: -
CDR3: CASRRGAGETQYF
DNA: TGTGCCAGCAGACGGGGGGCGGGAGAGACCCAGTACTTC

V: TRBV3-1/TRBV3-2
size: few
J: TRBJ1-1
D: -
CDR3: CASSLGNTEAFF
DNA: TGTGCCAGCAGCCTCGGGAACACTGAAGCTTTCTTT

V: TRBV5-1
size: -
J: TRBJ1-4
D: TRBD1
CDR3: CASSPLGTGGEKLFF
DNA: TGCGCCAGCAGCCCGCTAGGGACAGGGGGCGAAAAACTGTTTTTT

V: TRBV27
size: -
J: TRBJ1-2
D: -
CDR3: CASSSSTAHGYTF
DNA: TGTGCCAGCAGTTCATCGACAGCGCACGGCTACACCTTC

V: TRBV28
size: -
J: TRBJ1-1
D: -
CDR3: CASSLLRFMNTEAFF
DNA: TGTGCCAGCAGTTTATTGAGATTTATGAACACTGAAGCTTTCTTT

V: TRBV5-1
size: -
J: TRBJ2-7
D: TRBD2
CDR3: CASSLEVAGYYEQYF
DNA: TGCGCCAGCAGCTTGGAAGTAGCGGGATACTACGAGCAGTACTTC

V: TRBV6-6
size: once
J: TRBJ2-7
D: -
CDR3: CASSLGGAAYEQYF
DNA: TGTGCCAGCAGTTTAGGAGGGGCAGCCTACGAGCAGTACTTC

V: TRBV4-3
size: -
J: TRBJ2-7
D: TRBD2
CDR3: CASSHKLAGEPHEQYF
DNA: TGCGCCAGCAGCCATAAACTAGCGGGAGAACCCCACGAGCAGTACTTC

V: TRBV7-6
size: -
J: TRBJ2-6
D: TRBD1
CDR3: CASSFLPLGQGSGANVLTF
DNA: TGTGCCAGCAGCTTCCTCCCTCTGGGACAGGGGTCTGGGGCCAACGTCCTGACTTTC

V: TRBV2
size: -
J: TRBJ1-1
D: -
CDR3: CASSGQINTEAFF
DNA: TGTGCCAGCAGCGGACAGATAAACACTGAAGCTTTCTTT

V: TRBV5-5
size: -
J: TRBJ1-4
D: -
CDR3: CASSFGPNEKLFF
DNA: TGTGCCAGCAGCTTTGGCCCGAATGAAAAACTGTTTTTT

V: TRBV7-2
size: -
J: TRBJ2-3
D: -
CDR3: CASHGPLRDTDTQYF
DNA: TGTGCCAGCCACGGGCCCTTGAGGGACACAGATACGCAGTATTTT

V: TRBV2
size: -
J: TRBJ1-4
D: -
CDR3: CASSPRSEKLFF
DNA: TGTGCCAGCAGCCCCCGTTCGGAAAAACTGTTTTTT

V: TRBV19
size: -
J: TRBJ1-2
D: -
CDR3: CASSLALTAGVTHGYTF
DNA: TGTGCCAGTAGCCTTGCTCTGACAGCTGGGGTTACACATGGCTACACCTTC

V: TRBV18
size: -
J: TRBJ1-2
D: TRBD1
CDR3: CASSLETGSVGYTF
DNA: TGTGCCAGCTCACTAGAGACAGGGTCAGTTGGCTACACCTTC

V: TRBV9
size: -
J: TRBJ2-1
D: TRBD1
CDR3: CASSLSAYTGDEQFF
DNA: TGTGCCAGCAGCCTCTCCGCTTATACAGGGGATGAGCAGTTCTTC

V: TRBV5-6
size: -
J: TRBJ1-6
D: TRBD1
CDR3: CASSWTGVDSPLHF
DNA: TGTGCCAGCAGCTGGACAGGGGTGGATTCACCCCTCCACTTT

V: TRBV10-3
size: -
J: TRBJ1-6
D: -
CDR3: CAISAGVESPLHF
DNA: TGTGCCATCTCGGCAGGGGTAGAATCACCCCTCCACTTT

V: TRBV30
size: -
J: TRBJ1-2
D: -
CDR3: CAWSTGFSNYGYTF
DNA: TGTGCCTGGAGTACAGGATTCTCTAACTATGGCTACACCTTC

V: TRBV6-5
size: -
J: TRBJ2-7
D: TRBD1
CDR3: CASGQGPTYEQYF
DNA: TGTGCCAGCGGACAGGGGCCTACCTACGAGCAGTACTTC

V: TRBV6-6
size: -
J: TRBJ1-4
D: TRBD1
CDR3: CASRGSGGWFEKLFF
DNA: TGTGCCAGCAGGGGATCAGGGGGCTGGTTTGAAAAACTGTTTTTT

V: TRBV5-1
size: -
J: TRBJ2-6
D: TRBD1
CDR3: CASRGGERGQGTGANVLTF
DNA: TGCGCCAGCAGAGGGGGGGAGCGAGGACAGGGGACTGGGGCCAACGTCCTGACTTTC

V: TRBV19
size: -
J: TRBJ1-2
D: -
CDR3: CASSLGQYGYTF
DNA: TGTGCCAGTAGTCTAGGACAGTATGGCTACACCTTC

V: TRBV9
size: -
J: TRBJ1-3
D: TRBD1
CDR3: CASSVGTGFLGNTIYF
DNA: TGTGCCAGCAGCGTTGGGACAGGGTTTTTAGGAAACACCATATATTTT

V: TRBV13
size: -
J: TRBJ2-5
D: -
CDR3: CASSEPGVTQETQYF
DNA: TGTGCCAGCAGCGAACCAGGGGTGACACAAGAGACCCAGTACTTC

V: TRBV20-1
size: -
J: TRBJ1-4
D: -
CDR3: CSAKQEKLFF
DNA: TGCAGTGCAAAACAGGAAAAACTGTTTTTT

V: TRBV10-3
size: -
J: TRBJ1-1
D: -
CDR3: CAIASTEPNTEAFF
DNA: TGTGCCATCGCAAGTACAGAGCCGAACACTGAAGCTTTCTTT

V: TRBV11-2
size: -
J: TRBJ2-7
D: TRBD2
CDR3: CASSLSTSGRGEQYF
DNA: TGTGCCAGCAGCTTATCGACTAGCGGGAGGGGCGAGCAGTACTTC

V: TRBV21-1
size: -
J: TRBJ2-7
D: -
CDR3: CASSKCGPTGTPYEQYF
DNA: TGTGCCAGCAGCAAATGTGGGCCAACAGGGACCCCCTACGAGCAGTACTTC

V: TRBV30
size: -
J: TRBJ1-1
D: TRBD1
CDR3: CAWRGPGQGKAFF
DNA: TGTGCCTGGAGGGGACCGGGACAGGGGAAAGCTTTCTTT

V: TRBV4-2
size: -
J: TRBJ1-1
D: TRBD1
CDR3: CASSHGQGIPEAFF
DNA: TGTGCCAGCAGCCACGGACAGGGTATCCCTGAAGCTTTCTTT

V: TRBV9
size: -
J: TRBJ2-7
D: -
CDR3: CASMAVYEQYF
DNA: TGTGCCAGCATGGCGGTCTACGAGCAGTACTTC

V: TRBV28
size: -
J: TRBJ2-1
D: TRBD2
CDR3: CASLRTSGYNEQFF
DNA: TGTGCCAGCCTCCGGACTAGCGGATACAATGAGCAGTTCTTC

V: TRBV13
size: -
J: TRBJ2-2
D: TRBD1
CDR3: CASSPRQGGTGELFF
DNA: TGTGCCAGCAGCCCCCGACAGGGGGGCACCGGGGAGCTGTTTTTT

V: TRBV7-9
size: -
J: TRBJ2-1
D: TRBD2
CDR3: CACPGGTRSYGAYNEQFF
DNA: TGTGCCTGCCCGGGGGGGACTAGGTCGTACGGGGCCTACAATGAGCAGTTCTTC

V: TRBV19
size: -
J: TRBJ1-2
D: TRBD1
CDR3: CASLDRAGGYTF
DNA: TGTGCCAGTCTGGACAGGGCTGGTGGCTACACCTTC

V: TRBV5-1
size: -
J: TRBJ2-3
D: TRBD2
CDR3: CASSTEPGGLGDTQYF
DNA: TGCGCCAGCAGCACCGAGCCGGGGGGGCTCGGAGATACGCAGTATTTT

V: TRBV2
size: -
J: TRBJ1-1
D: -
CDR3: CASIEIWGVNTEAFF
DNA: TGTGCCAGCATCGAAATATGGGGGGTGAACACTGAAGCTTTCTTT